This paragraph reports one TCR beta chain. This specimen belongs to a study of blood T cell repertoires in COVID-19. The overall study: Italy, Spain and the United States were the sources of the convalescent and acute COVID-19 samples. T cells, B-cell-depleted T cells, or PBMCs supplied cDNA or gDNA.

Original processing methods: Estimation of nucleated cell counts relied on the amplification of reference gene primers. TCRdb's table, derived via immunoSEQ multiplex PCR, lists solely in-frame clones and lacks some. That table gives V, J and clone size, and the DNA gave D and trimming. The profile covers more than 95,000 clones, with 80% to 85% appearing a single time and approximately 40% taken by the ten largest. Per germline, CDR1 SNHLY and CDR2 FYNNEI. This CDR3 has 13 residues. V shed 6 bases and J 2 bases; nucleotides not matched to a gene: 3. The material sequenced was peripheral blood. This chain connects TRBV2 to TRBJ1-2, with 7 bases aligning to TRBD1. The TCR originated in a man older than 75 with acute or convalescent COVID-19. The CDR3 nucleotides read TGTGCCAGCAGGACACAGGGGAACTATGGCTACACCTTC. Translated: CASRTQGNYGYTF. The full variable domain, its missing parts supplied by reference TRBV2 and TRBJ1-2, is EPEVTQTPSHQVTQMGQEVILRCVPISNHLYFYWYRQILGQKVEFLVSFYNNEISEKSEIFDDQFSVERPDGSNFTLKIRSTKLEDSAMYFCASRTQGNYGYTFGSGTRLTVV.